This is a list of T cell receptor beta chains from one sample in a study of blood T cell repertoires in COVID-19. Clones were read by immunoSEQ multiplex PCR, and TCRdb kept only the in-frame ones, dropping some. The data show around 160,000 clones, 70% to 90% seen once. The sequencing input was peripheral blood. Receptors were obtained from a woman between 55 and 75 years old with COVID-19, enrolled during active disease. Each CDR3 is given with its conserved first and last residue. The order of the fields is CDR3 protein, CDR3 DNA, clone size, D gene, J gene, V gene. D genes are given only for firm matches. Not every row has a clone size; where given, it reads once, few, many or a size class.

CDR3aa: CASSLDPGQGHAEAFF; CDR3nt: TGTGCCAGCAGCTTAGACCCGGGACAGGGACACGCTGAAGCTTTCTTT; abundance: once; d_gene: TRBD1; j_gene: TRBJ1-1; v_gene: TRBV11-2
CDR3aa: CASSYEWVGGGYTF; CDR3nt: TGTGCCAGCAGTTACGAGTGGGTAGGGGGCGGCTACACCTTC; abundance: .; d_gene: TRBD1; j_gene: TRBJ1-2; v_gene: TRBV6-5
CDR3aa: CASSYLGGVPSSYEQYF; CDR3nt: TGTGCCAGCAGTTACCTGGGAGGAGTCCCGAGCTCCTACGAGCAGTACTTC; abundance: .; d_gene: .; j_gene: TRBJ2-7; v_gene: TRBV6-2/TRBV6-3
CDR3aa: CASSQDGDTQYF; CDR3nt: TGCGCCAGCAGCCAAGACGGGGATACGCAGTATTTT; abundance: few; d_gene: .; j_gene: TRBJ2-3; v_gene: TRBV4-1
CDR3aa: CASSLFIGDSGNTIYF; CDR3nt: TGTGCCAGCAGCTTATTTATAGGAGACTCTGGAAACACCATATATTTT; abundance: .; d_gene: .; j_gene: TRBJ1-3; v_gene: TRBV9
CDR3aa: CASSPGGFAGYETQYF; CDR3nt: TGCGCCAGCAGCCCCGGAGGGTTCGCAGGGTATGAGACCCAGTACTTC; abundance: .; d_gene: .; j_gene: TRBJ2-5; v_gene: TRBV4-1
CDR3aa: CASSPRTDTQYF; CDR3nt: TGTGCCAGCAGCCCACGGACAGATACGCAGTATTTT; abundance: once; d_gene: .; j_gene: TRBJ2-3; v_gene: TRBV14
CDR3aa: CASSSMDGYTF; CDR3nt: TGTGCCAGCAGCAGTATGGATGGCTACACCTTC; abundance: .; d_gene: .; j_gene: TRBJ1-2; v_gene: TRBV2
CDR3aa: CSARVKRAQYF; CDR3nt: TGCAGTGCTAGGGTAAAGAGGGCCCAGTACTTC; abundance: .; d_gene: .; j_gene: TRBJ2-5; v_gene: TRBV20-1
CDR3aa: CASSEVRGQNEGYTF; CDR3nt: TGTGCCAGCAGTGAAGTGCGAGGACAGAACGAGGGCTACACCTTC; abundance: .; d_gene: .; j_gene: TRBJ1-2; v_gene: TRBV6-4
CDR3aa: CASSPRDSVYTF; CDR3nt: TGCGCCAGCAGTCCCCGGGACTCAGTATACACCTTC; abundance: few; d_gene: .; j_gene: TRBJ1-2; v_gene: TRBV4-1
CDR3aa: CASSFQGRVTEAFF; CDR3nt: TGTGCCAGCAGTTTTCAAGGGAGGGTCACTGAAGCTTTCTTT; abundance: .; d_gene: .; j_gene: TRBJ1-1; v_gene: TRBV27
CDR3aa: CASSLPGSTDTQYF; CDR3nt: TGTGCCAGCAGCTTACCGGGTAGCACAGATACGCAGTATTTT; abundance: .; d_gene: .; j_gene: TRBJ2-3; v_gene: TRBV13
CDR3aa: CASRRGVSGNTIYF; CDR3nt: TGTGCCAGCAGACGGGGGGTCTCTGGAAACACCATATATTTT; abundance: .; d_gene: .; j_gene: TRBJ1-3; v_gene: TRBV6-5
CDR3aa: CASGSPQGARETQYF; CDR3nt: TGTGCTAGTGGTTCACCACAGGGGGCACGGGAGACCCAGTACTTC; abundance: .; d_gene: TRBD1; j_gene: TRBJ2-5; v_gene: TRBV12-5
CDR3aa: CASSQPKGQGSYNEQFF; CDR3nt: TGTGCCAGCAGCCAGCCCAAGGGACAGGGCTCCTACAATGAGCAGTTCTTC; abundance: .; d_gene: TRBD1; j_gene: TRBJ2-1; v_gene: TRBV14
CDR3aa: CASSSTGLESGNTIYF; CDR3nt: TGTGCCAGCAGCTCGACAGGGCTTGAATCTGGAAACACCATATATTTT; abundance: few; d_gene: TRBD1; j_gene: TRBJ1-3; v_gene: TRBV5-6
CDR3aa: CASSPRAGGGTDTQYF; CDR3nt: TGTGCCAGCTCACCACGGGCAGGGGGCGGCACAGATACGCAGTATTTT; abundance: .; d_gene: TRBD1; j_gene: TRBJ2-3; v_gene: TRBV18
CDR3aa: CASSRGRANTEAFF; CDR3nt: TGTGCCAGCAGCCGGGGTCGGGCGAACACTGAAGCTTTCTTT; abundance: .; d_gene: .; j_gene: TRBJ1-1; v_gene: TRBV5-6
CDR3aa: CASSQEWVQGTEAFF; CDR3nt: TGCGCCAGCAGCCAAGAATGGGTACAGGGAACTGAAGCTTTCTTT; abundance: .; d_gene: .; j_gene: TRBJ1-1; v_gene: TRBV4-1
CDR3aa: CAWTSTDTQYF; CDR3nt: TGTGCCTGGACTAGCACAGATACGCAGTATTTT; abundance: few; d_gene: .; j_gene: TRBJ2-3; v_gene: TRBV30
CDR3aa: CASSPPGQGLISGANVLTF; CDR3nt: TGTGCCAGCAGCCCTCCGGGACAGGGTCTTATCAGTGGGGCCAACGTCCTGACTTTC; abundance: .; d_gene: TRBD1; j_gene: TRBJ2-6; v_gene: TRBV7-9
CDR3aa: CASSLTRGEADTQYF; CDR3nt: TGCGCCAGCAGCCTAACAAGGGGCGAGGCAGATACGCAGTATTTT; abundance: .; d_gene: .; j_gene: TRBJ2-3; v_gene: TRBV4-1
CDR3aa: CASRGRGSLPRPNYGYTF; CDR3nt: TGTGCCAGCAGAGGCAGGGGGTCTCTTCCCCGTCCTAACTATGGCTACACCTTC; abundance: few; d_gene: TRBD1; j_gene: TRBJ1-2; v_gene: TRBV5-6
CDR3aa: CASRLQGVYEQYF; CDR3nt: TGTGCCAGCAGACTACAGGGGGTGTACGAGCAGTACTTC; abundance: once; d_gene: TRBD1; j_gene: TRBJ2-7; v_gene: TRBV3-1/TRBV3-2
CDR3aa: CASSQGQGLETQYF; CDR3nt: TGTGCCAGCAGCCAGGGACAGGGACTCGAGACCCAGTACTTC; abundance: .; d_gene: TRBD1; j_gene: TRBJ2-5; v_gene: TRBV5-8
CDR3aa: CSAPGGSSTDTQYF; CDR3nt: TGCAGCGCCCCGGGGGGGTCGAGCACAGATACGCAGTATTTT; abundance: .; d_gene: TRBD2; j_gene: TRBJ2-3; v_gene: TRBV29-1
CDR3aa: CASSESTGKSKQYF; CDR3nt: TGTGCCAGCAGTGAGTCGACAGGGAAGAGTAAGCAGTACTTC; abundance: .; d_gene: TRBD1; j_gene: TRBJ2-7; v_gene: TRBV6-1
CDR3aa: CASSPGQGSSGELFF; CDR3nt: TGTGCCAGCAGCCCTGGACAGGGTTCCTCCGGGGAGCTGTTTTTT; abundance: .; d_gene: TRBD1; j_gene: TRBJ2-2; v_gene: TRBV5-4
CDR3aa: CASSDSYRRDTEAFF; CDR3nt: TGTGCCAGCAGTGATTCCTACAGGCGAGACACTGAAGCTTTCTTT; abundance: .; d_gene: .; j_gene: TRBJ1-1; v_gene: TRBV28
CDR3aa: CASRTSGGGTGELFF; CDR3nt: TGCGCCAGCAGAACAAGCGGGGGGGGGACCGGGGAGCTGTTTTTT; abundance: .; d_gene: TRBD2; j_gene: TRBJ2-2; v_gene: TRBV10-2
CDR3aa: CASSSGLDQPQHF; CDR3nt: TGTGCCAGCAGCTCCGGACTTGATCAGCCCCAGCATTTT; abundance: .; d_gene: .; j_gene: TRBJ1-5; v_gene: TRBV11-2
CDR3aa: CSVGTSDTQYF; CDR3nt: TGCAGCGTTGGGACTTCAGATACGCAGTATTTT; abundance: .; d_gene: .; j_gene: TRBJ2-3; v_gene: TRBV29-1
CDR3aa: CATSRAYNTEAFF; CDR3nt: TGTGCCACCAGCAGAGCCTATAACACTGAAGCTTTCTTT; abundance: .; d_gene: .; j_gene: TRBJ1-1; v_gene: TRBV15
CDR3aa: CAIARTGDSNQPQHF; CDR3nt: TGTGCCATCGCGCGGACAGGGGATAGCAATCAGCCCCAGCATTTT; abundance: .; d_gene: TRBD1; j_gene: TRBJ1-5; v_gene: TRBV10-3
CDR3aa: CASSIRTYNTEAFF; CDR3nt: TGTGCCAGTAGTATAAGAACATACAACACTGAAGCTTTCTTT; abundance: .; d_gene: .; j_gene: TRBJ1-1; v_gene: TRBV19
CDR3aa: CASSQGAAGNTIYF; CDR3nt: TGTGCCAGTAGTCAGGGGGCAGCTGGAAACACCATATATTTT; abundance: .; d_gene: TRBD1; j_gene: TRBJ1-3; v_gene: TRBV19
CDR3aa: CASSVGTTSGETQYF; CDR3nt: TGTGCCAGCAGCGTAGGAACTACTAGCGGAGAGACCCAGTACTTC; abundance: .; d_gene: TRBD2; j_gene: TRBJ2-5; v_gene: TRBV9
CDR3aa: CAISEASGTDTQYF; CDR3nt: TGTGCCATCAGTGAAGCGTCTGGAACAGATACGCAGTATTTT; abundance: .; d_gene: .; j_gene: TRBJ2-3; v_gene: TRBV10-3
CDR3aa: CASSSAGPFYEQYF; CDR3nt: TGTGCCAGCAGTTCCGCTGGGCCCTTCTACGAGCAGTACTTC; abundance: .; d_gene: .; j_gene: TRBJ2-7; v_gene: TRBV27
CDR3aa: CASSFTGTGVSYEQYF; CDR3nt: TGTGCCAGCAGCTTCACCGGGACAGGGGTCTCCTACGAGCAGTACTTC; abundance: .; d_gene: TRBD1; j_gene: TRBJ2-7; v_gene: TRBV7-9
CDR3aa: CASSIRQGREKLFF; CDR3nt: TGTGCCAGTAGTATCCGGCAGGGCCGTGAAAAACTGTTTTTT; abundance: .; d_gene: .; j_gene: TRBJ1-4; v_gene: TRBV19
CDR3aa: CASSTTSGGASGELFF; CDR3nt: TGTGCCAGCAGCACGACTAGCGGGGGGGCATCCGGGGAGCTGTTTTTT; abundance: .; d_gene: TRBD2; j_gene: TRBJ2-2; v_gene: TRBV5-4
CDR3aa: CASRVYSNQPQHF; CDR3nt: TGTGCCAGCAGGGTCTATAGCAATCAGCCCCAGCATTTT; abundance: .; d_gene: .; j_gene: TRBJ1-5; v_gene: TRBV6-5
CDR3aa: CASSLNSLGPQHF; CDR3nt: TGTGCCAGCAGCTTAAACAGTCTTGGGCCCCAGCATTTT; abundance: .; d_gene: .; j_gene: TRBJ1-5; v_gene: TRBV11-2
CDR3aa: CSVEGGTSSYEQYF; CDR3nt: TGCAGCGTTGAAGGAGGCACGAGCTCCTACGAGCAGTACTTC; abundance: few; d_gene: .; j_gene: TRBJ2-7; v_gene: TRBV29-1
CDR3aa: CAWRGPSGSHEQYF; CDR3nt: TGTGCCTGGAGGGGGCCTAGCGGGAGCCACGAGCAGTACTTC; abundance: .; d_gene: TRBD2; j_gene: TRBJ2-7; v_gene: TRBV30
CDR3aa: CASRSGGNTGELFF; CDR3nt: TGTGCCAGCCGCTCAGGGGGGAACACCGGGGAGCTGTTTTTT; abundance: .; d_gene: TRBD1; j_gene: TRBJ2-2; v_gene: TRBV19
CDR3aa: CASSPERGPGELFF; CDR3nt: TGTGCCAGCTCACCAGAGCGGGGCCCCGGGGAGCTGTTTTTT; abundance: .; d_gene: TRBD2; j_gene: TRBJ2-2; v_gene: TRBV18
CDR3aa: CASSHRGQVDGYTF; CDR3nt: TGCGCCAGCAGCCATAGGGGACAGGTTGATGGCTACACCTTC; abundance: .; d_gene: TRBD1; j_gene: TRBJ1-2; v_gene: TRBV4-1
CDR3aa: CAWSEGQGNSPLHF; CDR3nt: TGTGCCTGGAGTGAGGGACAGGGTAATTCACCCCTCCACTTT; abundance: .; d_gene: TRBD1; j_gene: TRBJ1-6; v_gene: TRBV30
CDR3aa: CASSFLPGTAYNEQFF; CDR3nt: TGCGCCAGCAGCTTCTTGCCCGGGACAGCCTACAATGAGCAGTTCTTC; abundance: .; d_gene: TRBD1; j_gene: TRBJ2-1; v_gene: TRBV5-1
CDR3aa: CATSRDPGGMNEQYF; CDR3nt: TGTGCCACCAGCAGAGATCCAGGGGGCATGAACGAGCAGTACTTC; abundance: .; d_gene: TRBD1; j_gene: TRBJ2-7; v_gene: TRBV15